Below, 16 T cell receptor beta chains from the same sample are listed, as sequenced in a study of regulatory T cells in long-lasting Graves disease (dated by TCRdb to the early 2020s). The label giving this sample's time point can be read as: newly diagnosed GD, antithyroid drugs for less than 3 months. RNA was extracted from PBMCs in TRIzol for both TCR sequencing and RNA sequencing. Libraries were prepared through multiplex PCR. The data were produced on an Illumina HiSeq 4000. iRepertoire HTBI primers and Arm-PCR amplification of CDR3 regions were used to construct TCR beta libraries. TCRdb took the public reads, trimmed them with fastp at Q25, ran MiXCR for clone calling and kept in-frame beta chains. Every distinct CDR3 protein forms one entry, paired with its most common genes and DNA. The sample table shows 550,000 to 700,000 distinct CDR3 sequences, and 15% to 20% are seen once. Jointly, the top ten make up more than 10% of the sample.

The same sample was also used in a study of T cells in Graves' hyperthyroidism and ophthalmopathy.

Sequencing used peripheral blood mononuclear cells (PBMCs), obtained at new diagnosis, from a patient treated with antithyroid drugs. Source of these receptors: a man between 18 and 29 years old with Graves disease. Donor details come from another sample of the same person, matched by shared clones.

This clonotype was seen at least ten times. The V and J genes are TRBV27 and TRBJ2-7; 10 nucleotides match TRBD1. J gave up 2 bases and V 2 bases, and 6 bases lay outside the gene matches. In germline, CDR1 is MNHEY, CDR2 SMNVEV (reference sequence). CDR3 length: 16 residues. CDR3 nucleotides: TGTGCCAGCAGTTTACTGGGGGACAGGGGCCCCTACGAGCAGTACTTC. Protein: CASSLLGDRGPYEQYF.

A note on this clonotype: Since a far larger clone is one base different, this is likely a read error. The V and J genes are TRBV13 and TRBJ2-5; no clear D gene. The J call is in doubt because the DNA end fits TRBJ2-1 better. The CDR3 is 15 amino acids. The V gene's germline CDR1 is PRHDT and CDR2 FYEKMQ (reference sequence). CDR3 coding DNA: TGTGCCAGCAGCTCCCGCCGGGCGGATTACAATGGGCAGTTCTTC. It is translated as CASSSRRADYNGQFF.

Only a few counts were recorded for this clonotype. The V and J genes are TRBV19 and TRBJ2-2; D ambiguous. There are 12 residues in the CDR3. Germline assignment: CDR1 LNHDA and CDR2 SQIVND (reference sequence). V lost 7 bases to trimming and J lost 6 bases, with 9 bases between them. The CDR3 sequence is CASNVGSGELFF. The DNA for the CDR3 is TGTGCCAGTAATGTGGGCTCCGGGGAGCTGTTTTTT.

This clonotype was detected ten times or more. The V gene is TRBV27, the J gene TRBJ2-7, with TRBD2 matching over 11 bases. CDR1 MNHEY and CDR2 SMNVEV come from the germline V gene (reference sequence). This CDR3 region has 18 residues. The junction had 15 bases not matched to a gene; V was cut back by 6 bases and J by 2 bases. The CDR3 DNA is TGTGCCAGCAGCCCCCGAGTGCCGGCTAGCGGGGGGACCTACGAGCAGTACTTC. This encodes CASSPRVPASGGTYEQYF.

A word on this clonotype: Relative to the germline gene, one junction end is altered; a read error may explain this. The CDR3 reads CASSPGRVSYERYF. In DNA form, the CDR3 reads TGTGCCAGCAGCCCTGGGCGGGTGTCCTACGAGCGGTACTTC. The rearrangement links TRBV13 to TRBJ2-7; possibly TRBD2 for D (5 bases). Germline CDR1 is PRHDT and CDR2 is FYEKMQ (reference sequence). This CDR3 has 14 amino acids.

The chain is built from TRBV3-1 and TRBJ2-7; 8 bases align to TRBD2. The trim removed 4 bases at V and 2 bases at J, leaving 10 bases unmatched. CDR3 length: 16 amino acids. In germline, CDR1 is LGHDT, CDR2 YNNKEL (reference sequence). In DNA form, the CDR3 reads TGTGCCAGCAGCCTCCAAGCGGGAGCCGTAGCCTACGAGCAGTACTTC. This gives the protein CASSLQAGAVAYEQYF.

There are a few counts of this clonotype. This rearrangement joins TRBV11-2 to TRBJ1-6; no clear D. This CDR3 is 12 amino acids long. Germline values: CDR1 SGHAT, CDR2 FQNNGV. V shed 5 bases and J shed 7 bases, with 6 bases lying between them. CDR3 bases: TGTGCCAGCAGCCAACCAAATTCACCCCTCCACTTT. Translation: CASSQPNSPLHF.

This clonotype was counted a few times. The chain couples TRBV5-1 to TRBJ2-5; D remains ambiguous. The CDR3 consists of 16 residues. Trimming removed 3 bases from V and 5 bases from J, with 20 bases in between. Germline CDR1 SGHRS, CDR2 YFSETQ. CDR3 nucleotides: TGCGCCAGCAGCTCGGCCCGGGCTGACTTATGGGAGACCCAGTACTTC. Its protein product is CASSSARADLWETQYF.

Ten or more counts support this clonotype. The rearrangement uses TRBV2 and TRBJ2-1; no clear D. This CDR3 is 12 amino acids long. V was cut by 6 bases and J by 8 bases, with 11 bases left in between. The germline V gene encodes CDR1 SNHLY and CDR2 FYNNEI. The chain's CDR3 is CASRADGDEQFF. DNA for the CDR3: TGTGCCAGCAGGGCTGACGGAGATGAGCAGTTCTTC.

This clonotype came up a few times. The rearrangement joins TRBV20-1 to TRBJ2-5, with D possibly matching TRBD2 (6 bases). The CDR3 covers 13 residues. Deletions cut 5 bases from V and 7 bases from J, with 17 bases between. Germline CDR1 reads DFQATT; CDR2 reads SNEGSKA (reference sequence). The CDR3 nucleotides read TGCAGTGCTGAAACCCCGGGAGTAGGGACCCAGTACTTC. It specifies CSAETPGVGTQYF.

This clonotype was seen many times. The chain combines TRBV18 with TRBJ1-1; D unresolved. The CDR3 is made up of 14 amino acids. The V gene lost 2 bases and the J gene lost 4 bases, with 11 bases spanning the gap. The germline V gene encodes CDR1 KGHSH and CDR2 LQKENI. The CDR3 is CASSPNLGGTEAFF. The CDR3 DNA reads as TGTGCCAGCTCACCAAATCTGGGCGGCACTGAAGCTTTCTTT.

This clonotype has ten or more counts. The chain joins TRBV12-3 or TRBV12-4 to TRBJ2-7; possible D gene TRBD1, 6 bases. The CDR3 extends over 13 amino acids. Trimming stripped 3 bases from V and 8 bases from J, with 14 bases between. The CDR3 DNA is TGTGCCAGCAGTTTCGGTGGGACACCGCAGCAGTACTTC. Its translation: CASSFGGTPQQYF.

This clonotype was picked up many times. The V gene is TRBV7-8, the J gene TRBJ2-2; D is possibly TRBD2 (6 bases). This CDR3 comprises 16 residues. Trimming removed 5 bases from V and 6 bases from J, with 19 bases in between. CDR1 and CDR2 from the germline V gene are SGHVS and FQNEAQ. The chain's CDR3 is CASSDFRRALAGELFF. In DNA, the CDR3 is TGTGCCAGCAGCGATTTCAGGAGGGCTCTCGCCGGGGAGCTGTTTTTT.

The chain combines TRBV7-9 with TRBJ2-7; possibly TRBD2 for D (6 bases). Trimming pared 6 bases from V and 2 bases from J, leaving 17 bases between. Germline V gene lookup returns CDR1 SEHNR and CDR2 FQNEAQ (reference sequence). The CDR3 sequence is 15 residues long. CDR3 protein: CASSPLARGAYEQYF. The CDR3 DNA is TGTGCCAGCAGTCCTCTAGCGAGAGGCGCCTACGAGCAGTACTTC.

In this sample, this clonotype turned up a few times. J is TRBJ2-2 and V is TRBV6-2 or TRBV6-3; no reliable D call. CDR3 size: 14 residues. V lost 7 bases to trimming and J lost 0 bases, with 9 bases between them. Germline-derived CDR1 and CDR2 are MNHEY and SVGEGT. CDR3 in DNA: TGTGCCAGCAAGGGTCCTACGAACACCGGGGAGCTGTTTTTT. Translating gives CASKGPTNTGELFF.

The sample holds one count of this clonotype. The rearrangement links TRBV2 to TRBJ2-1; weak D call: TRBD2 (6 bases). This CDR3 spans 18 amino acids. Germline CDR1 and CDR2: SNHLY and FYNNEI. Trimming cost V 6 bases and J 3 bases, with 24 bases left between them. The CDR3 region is CASSYQPRVADFYNEQFF. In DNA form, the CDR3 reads TGTGCCAGCAGCTACCAACCACGGGTAGCGGACTTCTACAATGAGCAGTTCTTC.